Each of the 30 T cell receptor beta chains below was sequenced from the same sample in a study of regulatory T cells in long-lasting Graves disease. Described time point: persistent/refractory GD, antithyroid drugs over 5 years with positive TRAb. Following extraction of RNA from PBMCs, that RNA was used to make the TCR library. Sequencing libraries for TCR beta were prepared with iRepertoire HTBI primers and Arm-PCR of CDR3 regions. TCRdb reprocessed the multiplex PCR reads with MiXCR, giving one entry per CDR3 protein. Among approximately 380,000 distinct CDR3 sequences listed, around 20% were seen once. The material was peripheral blood mononuclear cells (PBMCs), obtained when the disease was refractory, from a patient treated with antithyroid drugs. These receptors were collected from a female donor with Graves disease.

This clonotype was recorded at least ten times. V and J are TRBV18 and TRBJ2-4; 8 nucleotides align to TRBD1. The CDR3 consists of 16 residues. CDR1 KGHSH and CDR2 LQKENI come from the germline V gene. V was clipped by 2 bases and J by 3 bases; unmatched bases: 6. CDR3 DNA sequence: TGTGCCAGCTCACCAATGTCAGGGGGCATCAAAAACATTCAGTACTTC. Its translation is CASSPMSGGIKNIQYF.

As regards this clonotype: The conserved phenylalanine or tryptophan is not found at the CDR3 terminus, so this likely reflects a read error. J is TRBJ1-1 and V is TRBV9; D uncertain. Germline-derived CDR1 and CDR2 are SGDLS and YYNGEE. The CDR3 totals 14 residues. V shed 0 bases and J shed 4 bases, with 10 bases lying between them. Here the CDR3 reads CASSVASGSTEAFL. CDR3 coding DNA: TGTGCCAGCAGCGTAGCTTCGGGGAGCACTGAAGCTTTCCTT.

The table lists this clonotype with many counts. This chain uses TRBV5-6 with TRBJ2-7; the match to TRBD2 covers 13 bases. With 1 base clipped from V and 5 bases from J, the junction kept 6 bases outside the gene matches. From germline, CDR1 is SGHDT and CDR2 YYEEEE. The CDR3 covers 16 residues. The CDR3 is CASSLTGLAGENEQYF. CDR3 DNA sequence: TGTGCCAGCAGCTTGACTGGACTAGCGGGAGAAAACGAGCAGTACTTC.

The V call is TRBV20-1, the J call TRBJ2-7; D is ambiguous. CDR3 length: 13 amino acids. Trimming removed 3 bases from V and 0 bases from J, with 9 bases in between. Germline CDR1 is DFQATT and CDR2 is SNEGSKA (reference sequence). This chain's CDR3 is CSASEVISYEQYF. CDR3 nucleotides: TGCAGTGCTAGTGAGGTAATCTCCTACGAGCAGTACTTC.

Only a few counts were recorded for this clonotype. This chain joins TRBV20-1 and TRBJ1-5, with D uncertain. The V and J ends lost 1 base and 3 bases respectively, with 7 bases between them. Germline V gene sequence: CDR1 DFQATT, CDR2 SNEGSKA (reference sequence). This CDR3 region has 13 residues. CDR3 residues: CSARAGYNQPQHF. For the CDR3, the DNA is TGCAGTGCTAGAGCCGGTTACAATCAGCCCCAGCATTTT.

This chain links TRBV7-3 with TRBJ2-2, with 15 bases that match TRBD2. This CDR3 contains 18 residues. The V gene end was trimmed by 1 base and the J gene end by 3 bases; junction bases not matched to a gene: 3. The V gene's germline CDR1 is SGHTA and CDR2 FQGTGA. In nucleotides, the CDR3 is TGTGCCAGCAGCTTAAGGACTAGCGGGAGGGCAGACACCGGGGAGCTGTTTTTT. The encoded protein is CASSLRTSGRADTGELFF.

The V gene is TRBV29-1, the J gene TRBJ2-5; possible D gene TRBD1, 6 bases. V lost 4 bases and J 2 bases, leaving 14 bases between the germline ends. Germline V gives CDR1 SQVTM, CDR2 ANQGSEA. This CDR3 contains 14 residues. CDR3 DNA: TGCAGCGTTGCTCACCCGGGACAACAAGAGACCCAGTACTTC. The encoded protein is CSVAHPGQQETQYF. Full variable domain (outside the CDR3, taken from reference TRBV29-1 and TRBJ2-5): SAVISQKPSRDICQRGTSLTIQCQVDSQVTMMFWYRQQPGQSLTLIATANQGSEATYESGFVIDKFPISRPNLTFSTLTVSNMSPEDSSIYLCSVAHPGQQETQYFGPGTRLLVL.

This clonotype occurred many times. The chain is built from TRBV3-1 and TRBJ1-6, with no clear D. Germline V CDR1 and CDR2: LGHDT, YNNKEL (reference sequence). The CDR3 has 13 amino acids. Trimming pared 6 bases from V and 2 bases from J, leaving 5 bases between. The CDR3 spells CASSSAYNSPLHF. In DNA form, the CDR3 reads TGTGCCAGCAGTTCCGCCTATAATTCACCCCTCCACTTT.

This chain links TRBV7-2 with TRBJ1-5; tentative D call: TRBD1 (5 bases). This CDR3 contains 15 residues. CDR1 is SGHTA and CDR2 is FQGNSA in the germline V gene. Trimming cost V 3 bases and J 4 bases, with 13 bases left between them. The CDR3 DNA is TGTGCCAGCAGCTTGGACACCTTAACAAATCAGCCCCAGCATTTT. Translated, it gives CASSLDTLTNQPQHF.

This clonotype was seen only a few times. The CDR3 spells CASSLEFDLATQETQYF. CDR3 coding DNA: TGTGCCAGCAGCTTAGAATTTGACCTAGCGACCCAAGAGACCCAGTACTTC. This chain links TRBV11-2 with TRBJ2-5; the D gene is possibly TRBD2 (6 bases). Deletions cut 0 bases from V and 1 base from J, with 15 bases between. This CDR3 comprises 17 residues. Germline-derived CDR1 and CDR2 are SGHAT and FQNNGV.

This clonotype was seen a few times. An end of the junction differs from the germline gene, which may be a read error. The chain has TRBV12-3 or TRBV12-4 and TRBJ2-2; TRBD2 might be the D (5 bases). This CDR3 comprises 13 residues. The CDR3 sequence: CASRLASTGELFF. CDR3 in DNA: TGTGCCAGCAGATTAGCGTCCACCGGGGAGCTGTTTTTT.

V usage is TRBV2 and J usage is TRBJ2-5, with D tentatively TRBD1 (6 bases). V lost 5 bases and J lost 2, with 15 bases in between. Per germline, CDR1 SNHLY and CDR2 FYNNEI. CDR3 length equals 15 residues. The CDR3 protein is CASSFVTGPQETQYF. The CDR3 nucleotides read TGTGCCAGCAGTTTCGTGACAGGACCTCAAGAGACCCAGTACTTC.

This clonotype has ten or more counts. This CDR3 is CATGGQETQYF. The DNA of the CDR3 is TGTGCCACCGGGGGGCAAGAGACCCAGTACTTC. The J gene is TRBJ2-5, the V gene TRBV24-1, with D perhaps TRBD2 (6 bases). The germline V gene has CDR1 KGHDR and CDR2 SFDVKD. Trimming pared 9 bases from V and 2 bases from J, leaving 6 bases between. The CDR3 loop spans 11 amino acids.

The chain combines TRBV7-8 with TRBJ1-1; D ambiguous. Germline loops: CDR1 SGHVS, CDR2 FQNEAQ. This CDR3 comprises 14 residues. Trimming left V 3 bases short and J 1 base short, with 9 bases between. CDR3: CASSFRPGNTEAFF. CDR3 coding DNA: TGTGCCAGCAGCTTTCGACCGGGGAACACTGAAGCTTTCTTT.

This clonotype was counted ten times or more. The rearrangement uses TRBV20-1 and TRBJ2-5, with D possibly being TRBD1 (6 bases). Trimming shortened V by 3 bases and J by 5 bases, and 19 bases separated the two germline ends. The germline V gene encodes CDR1 DFQATT and CDR2 SNEGSKA (reference sequence). The CDR3 is made up of 15 amino acids. CDR3: CSASSRTGQDETQYF. CDR3 sequence (DNA): TGCAGTGCTAGTTCCAGAACGGGACAAGACGAGACCCAGTACTTC.

This clonotype was picked up many times. This chain uses TRBV28 with TRBJ2-7, with D uncertain. Deletions cut 4 bases from V and 2 bases from J, with 15 bases between. This CDR3 contains 15 residues. Germline lookup yields CDR1 MDHEN and CDR2 SYDVKM. This chain's CDR3 is CASSSSQVYTYEQYF. The DNA for the CDR3 is TGTGCCAGCAGTTCCTCTCAGGTATATACCTACGAGCAGTACTTC.

In this sample, this clonotype turned up many times. The gene calls are TRBV2 and TRBJ1-1, with D maybe TRBD1 (5 bases). CDR3 length: 13 amino acids. Germline V gene lookup returns CDR1 SNHLY and CDR2 FYNNEI. V was shortened by 4 bases and J by 8 bases, with 14 bases between the two germline ends. CDR3 coding DNA: TGTGCCAGCAGTGTGGTAGGGGCTCGCGAAGCTTTCTTT. Amino acid sequence: CASSVVGAREAFF.

The genes are TRBV30 and TRBJ2-2; TRBD2 aligns across 7 bases. Per germline, CDR1 GTSNPN and CDR2 SVGIG (reference sequence). Trimming cost V 8 bases and J 1 base; bases outside gene matches: 7. This CDR3 region has 14 residues. Here the CDR3 reads CARVSGMNTGELFF. DNA of the CDR3: TGTGCCCGCGTAAGCGGGATGAACACCGGGGAGCTGTTTTTT.

The chain combines TRBV30 with TRBJ2-7; no definite D call. V was shortened by 5 bases and J by 3 bases, with 5 bases between the two germline ends. CDR3 size: 10 residues. The germline V gene encodes CDR1 GTSNPN and CDR2 SVGIG (reference sequence). CDR3 in amino acids: CAWGYYEQYF. The DNA for the CDR3 is TGTGCCTGGGGCTACTACGAGCAGTACTTC.

The chain employs TRBV3-1 and TRBJ2-6; TRBD1 matches 8 bases. The CDR3 loop spans 22 amino acids. Germline trimming cut 3 bases from V and 4 bases from J; bases unmatched to any gene: 23. Looked up from germline, CDR1 is LGHDT and CDR2 is YNNKEL (reference sequence). The CDR3 sequence is CASSHRTGRRDRLNWGANVLTF. The CDR3 nucleotides are TGTGCCAGCAGCCACAGGACAGGGCGGCGGGATCGCTTGAATTGGGGGGCCAACGTCCTGACTTTC.

Many counts were recorded for this clonotype. CDR3 sequence (DNA): TGTGCCAGCAGTTTGGGGTCACTAGGGGTGCCCCAGCATTTT. This codes for CASSLGSLGVPQHF. The rearrangement joins TRBV28 to TRBJ1-5; a weak D match, TRBD1 (5 bases). The CDR3 runs 14 residues. Trimming took 3 bases from V and 9 from J, leaving 15 bases between them. Germline V gene sequence: CDR1 MDHEN, CDR2 SYDVKM.

This clonotype has ten or more counts. This rearrangement joins TRBV7-2 to TRBJ2-5; D remains unclear. The CDR3 contains 15 residues. The germline V gene encodes CDR1 SGHTA and CDR2 FQGNSA. V was trimmed by 5 bases and J by 5 bases, leaving 18 bases between them. The CDR3 coding sequence is TGTGCCAGCAGCCGTCGAAGGTCCCCGCAGGAGACCCAGTACTTC. Residues: CASSRRRSPQETQYF.

The J gene is TRBJ2-6, the V gene TRBV7-9, with 11 bases aligning to TRBD2. J lost 3 bases, V lost 4 bases, and 14 bases had no gene match. The CDR3 length is 20 residues. The V gene's germline CDR1 is SEHNR and CDR2 FQNEAQ (reference sequence). This CDR3 reads CASSSGVELAGVFGANVLTF. CDR3 nucleotide sequence: TGTGCCAGCAGCTCCGGCGTCGAACTAGCGGGAGTCTTTGGGGCCAACGTCCTGACTTTC. Based on the CDR3 plus reference TRBV7-9 and TRBJ2-6, the full variable domain is DTGVSQNPRHKITKRGQNVTFRCDPISEHNRLYWYRQTLGQGPEFLTYFQNEAQLEKSRLLSDRFSAERPKGSFSTLEIQRTEQGDSAMYLCASSSGVELAGVFGANVLTFGAGSRLTVL.

This clonotype has only a few counts. The V call is TRBV5-6, the J call TRBJ2-7; no clear D. V lost 3 bases and J 0 bases, leaving 7 bases between the germline ends. The germline gives CDR1 SGHDT, CDR2 YYEEEE. This CDR3 is 13 amino acids long. Written as DNA, the CDR3 is TGTGCCAGCAGCTGGATCGTCTCCTACGAGCAGTACTTC. Protein product: CASSWIVSYEQYF.

The rearrangement joins TRBV5-1 to TRBJ2-7; D perhaps matches TRBD2 (6 bases). The CDR3 has 15 amino acids. The germline V gene encodes CDR1 SGHRS and CDR2 YFSETQ. V lost 4 bases and J lost 3, with 17 bases in between. The CDR3 coding sequence is TGCGCCAGCAGCCCGGGACCAGGAGCGGGCTACGAGCAGTACTTC. Translating gives CASSPGPGAGYEQYF.

DNA of the CDR3: TGTGCCAGCAGTTTTTATGCGACAGGGGACAATGAGCAGTTCTTC. It yields the protein CASSFYATGDNEQFF. The V gene is TRBV5-4, the J gene TRBJ2-1; 8 positions agree with TRBD1. Trimming removed 5 bases from V and 5 bases from J; junction bases left unmatched: 9. CDR1 SGHNT and CDR2 YYREEE come from the germline V gene (reference sequence). The CDR3 extends over 15 amino acids. Filled out from reference TRBV5-4 and TRBJ2-1, the complete variable domain reads ETGVTQSPTHLIKTRGQQVTLRCSSQSGHNTVSWYQQALGQGPQFIFQYYREEENGRGNFPPRFSGLQFPNYSSELNVNALELDDSALYLCASSFYATGDNEQFFGPGTRLTVL.

This clonotype was seen only a few times. The chain employs TRBV29-1 and TRBJ1-1; TRBD1 might be the D (5 bases). The CDR3 is 16 residues long. V was pared by 6 bases and J by 0 bases, with 20 bases between. From germline, CDR1 is SQVTM and CDR2 ANQGSEA. The CDR3 sequence: CSVLNLGDLMNTEAFF. In DNA form, the CDR3 reads TGCAGCGTCCTAAACCTGGGGGACCTCATGAACACTGAAGCTTTCTTT.

This clonotype was counted a single time. This sequence may be a read error, since a much larger clone differs from it by one base. In nucleotides, the CDR3 is TGTGCCAGCAGCCCCTTAGGCAGAGTGCCGACCCAGTACTTC. Amino acids: CASSPLGRVPTQYF. The chain has TRBV7-3 and TRBJ2-5; D call uncertain. Trimming removed 5 bases from V and 7 bases from J, with 17 bases in between. This CDR3 contains 14 residues. Germline V gene lookup returns CDR1 SGHTA and CDR2 FQGTGA.

V gene TRBV28 combines with J gene TRBJ2-7; TRBD1 matches 7 bases. Germline-derived CDR1 and CDR2 are MDHEN and SYDVKM. The CDR3 spans 13 residues. Trimming cost V 10 bases and J 3 bases; bases outside gene matches: 9. The CDR3 loop is CATAPGQNYEQYF. In DNA form, the CDR3 reads TGTGCCACCGCGCCGGGACAGAACTACGAGCAGTACTTC.

The chain employs TRBV6-2 or TRBV6-3 and TRBJ2-7; D is unclear. The germline gives CDR1 MNHEY, CDR2 SVGEGT. V lost 8 bases and J 2 bases, leaving 7 bases between the germline ends. This CDR3 has 11 amino acids. The CDR3 DNA follows: TGTGCCAGCGGCCTGGCCTACGAGCAGTACTTC. Translating it yields CASGLAYEQYF.